Sample share makes the clone carrying this T cell receptor beta chain large. The sample belongs to a study of metastatic and nonmetastatic thyroid tumors. V trimming: 9 bases; J trimming: 4 bases; junction bases outside the gene matches: 9. Germline values: CDR1 SGHAT, CDR2 FQNNGV. CDR3 length: 14 amino acids. No treatment of any kind had been given to any patient before thyroid surgery. TCRdb re-processed the PCR reads through MiXCR. This sample yields approximately 5,900 clones, of which roughly 25% are seen a single time; 11% belongs to the top ten. The sequence was collected from a male donor with papillary thyroid cancer or a benign thyroid nodule (not recorded which). Some clones in this sample may be carry-over from other donors' samples. Material for sequencing was adjacent normal tissue. The rearrangement links TRBV11-2 to TRBJ2-7; 10 bases align to TRBD2. The CDR3 here is CASHQLAGYYEQYF. CDR3 coding DNA: TGTGCCAGTCACCAACTAGCGGGATATTACGAGCAGTACTTC.